A single sample is the source of the 22 T cell receptor beta chains below, sequenced in a study of cytomegalovirus exposure and HLA in healthy donors. In the PCR, 60 Vbeta and 13 Jbeta primers were used. Assay: immunoSEQ multiplex PCR; the TCRdb copy retains only in-frame clones and omits some. In total, the table holds roughly 35,000 clones. Sequencing input: PBMCs. The receptors come from a middle-aged woman in good health and CMV-seropositive.

The chain couples TRBV19 to TRBJ1-5; 7 bases align to TRBD1. CDR1 and CDR2 from the germline V gene are LNHDA and SQIVND (reference sequence). This CDR3 has 14 residues. The J segment lost 4 bases and the V segment lost 4 bases, leaving 4 bases of the junction unmatched. The CDR3, as DNA: TGTGCCAGTAGTAGGGCAGGGGGTAATCAGCCCCAGCATTTT. This sequence encodes CASSRAGGNQPQHF.

V usage is TRBV4-3 and J usage is TRBJ1-1; 8 nucleotides match TRBD1. From germline, CDR1 is LGHNA and CDR2 YSLEER. This CDR3 region has 17 residues. V shed 1 base and J 3 bases; nucleotides not matched to a gene: 10. The CDR3 DNA sequence: TGCGCCAGCAGCCAAGGGTCTGGACAGGGCCCTGACACTGAAGCTTTCTTT. This gives the protein CASSQGSGQGPDTEAFF.

J is TRBJ1-1 and V is TRBV2, with TRBD1 as a possible D gene (5 bases). CDR1 is SNHLY and CDR2 is FYNNEI in the germline V gene. Trimming left V 10 bases short and J 0 bases short, with 15 bases between. The CDR3 has 14 amino acids. This chain's CDR3 is CATIDKGMNTEAFF. CDR3 bases: TGTGCCACCATAGACAAGGGGATGAACACTGAAGCTTTCTTT.

For the CDR3, the DNA is TGTGCCAGCAGCTCCAGGACAGGGGGTTATGAAAAACTGTTTTTT. It codes for CASSSRTGGYEKLFF. The chain recombines TRBV9 with TRBJ1-4, with TRBD1 matching 10 bases. The CDR3 length is 15 residues. Germline V CDR1 and CDR2: SGDLS, YYNGEE. V lost 4 bases and J lost 6; bases outside the gene matches: 6.

On this clone: At the DNA level, this CDR3 is encoded by other sequences in the same sample as well. This chain links TRBV28 with TRBJ1-5; the match to TRBD1 covers 7 bases. V shed 3 bases and J 7 bases; nucleotides not matched to a gene: 6. CDR3 size: 14 residues. Germline values: CDR1 MDHEN, CDR2 SYDVKM. The CDR3 here is CASSFRGGGQPQHF. Here the CDR3 DNA reads TGTGCCAGCAGTTTTCGAGGGGGCGGGCAGCCCCAGCATTTT.

This chain connects TRBV6-1 to TRBJ2-7; 8 bases line up with TRBD1. Germline CDR1 reads MNHNS; CDR2 reads SASEGT. The junction had 7 bases not matched to a gene; V was cut back by 2 bases and J by 7 bases. CDR3 length equals 14 residues. CDR3 sequence reads: CASSERAGGGEQYF. As DNA, the CDR3 is TGTGCCAGCAGTGAAAGGGCAGGGGGCGGGGAGCAGTACTTC.

The chain couples TRBV30 to TRBJ2-1; D may be TRBD2 (5 bases). Germline V gene lookup returns CDR1 GTSNPN and CDR2 SVGIG (reference sequence). The V end lost 0 bases, the J end lost 7 bases, and 16 bases lay between the germline ends. The CDR3 spans 15 residues. CDR3 sequence: CAWSVRAARGNEQFF. The CDR3, as DNA: TGTGCCTGGAGTGTACGGGCCGCCAGAGGGAATGAGCAGTTCTTC.

The chain joins TRBV19 to TRBJ1-1, with TRBD1 matching 8 bases. V lost 2 bases, J lost 5 bases, and 7 bases stayed unmatched. The germline gives CDR1 LNHDA, CDR2 SQIVND (reference sequence). This CDR3 comprises 15 residues. This CDR3 is CASSIFRTGRTEAFF. CDR3 coding DNA: TGTGCCAGTAGTATATTCCGGACAGGGAGGACTGAAGCTTTCTTT.

The chain uses TRBV9 and TRBJ2-7; the match to TRBD2 covers 9 bases. This CDR3 contains 15 residues. J was trimmed by 3 bases and V by 0 bases; bases with no gene match: 4. Germline V CDR1 and CDR2: SGDLS, YYNGEE. CDR3 bases: TGTGCCAGCAGCGTAGTCTCTAGCGGGATCTACGAGCAGTACTTC. Its translation: CASSVVSSGIYEQYF.

The chain uses TRBV6-5 and TRBJ2-1, with 7 positions matching TRBD2. CDR3 length: 12 amino acids. The trim removed 6 bases at V and 4 bases at J, leaving 0 bases unmatched. Germline CDR1 reads MNHEY; CDR2 reads SVGAGI. The CDR3 nucleotides read TGTGCCAGCAGGCGGGGGTACAATGAGCAGTTCTTC. It encodes CASRRGYNEQFF.

J is TRBJ1-4 and V is TRBV7-9, with TRBD1 matching over 9 bases. The CDR3 contains 16 residues. Germline lookup yields CDR1 SEHNR and CDR2 FQNEAQ (reference sequence). J was trimmed by 7 bases and V by 3 bases; bases with no gene match: 9. The CDR3 DNA follows: TGTGCCAGCAGCTTTACAACAGGGGGCAGAGGTGAAAAACTGTTTTTT. Translation: CASSFTTGGRGEKLFF.

This chain links TRBV28 with TRBJ2-2; 9 bases align to TRBD2. This CDR3 is built from 14 residues. CDR1 MDHEN and CDR2 SYDVKM come from the germline V gene. V shed 6 bases, J shed 8 bases, and the junction held 7 bases outside the gene matches. As DNA, the CDR3 is TGTGCCAGCAGCGTTAATAGCGGGAGAGGGGAGCTGTTTTTT. Translating gives CASSVNSGRGELFF.

A remark on this clone: The junction shows a germline mismatch at one end, possibly a read error. The chain employs TRBV4-3 and TRBJ2-7, with TRBD2 matching over 7 bases. This CDR3 is 15 amino acids long. CDR1 and CDR2 from the germline V gene are LGHNA and YSLEER. As DNA, the CDR3 is TGCGTCAGCAGCCCATCCGGGGGGTCGACCTACGAGCAGTACTTC. Encoded protein: CVSSPSGGSTYEQYF.

A remark on this clone: The same CDR3 can be traced to other DNA sequences in this sample. The CDR3 region is CASSRGVSYEQYF. In DNA, the CDR3 is TGTGCCAGTAGTAGGGGCGTCTCCTACGAGCAGTACTTC. This rearrangement joins TRBV19 to TRBJ2-7; TRBD1 is a possible D gene (5 bases). CDR1 is LNHDA, CDR2 SQIVND, per germline (reference sequence). Trimming removed 4 bases at V and 0 bases at J, with 7 bases between. CDR3 length equals 13 residues.

This chain uses TRBV5-1 with TRBJ1-5, with 10 nucleotides matching TRBD1. Germline CDR1 SGHRS, CDR2 YFSETQ. V lost 0 bases, J lost 5 bases, and 2 bases stayed unmatched. The CDR3 spans 15 residues. The CDR3 DNA sequence: TGCGCCAGCAGCTTGGAGGGACAGGGGCATCAGCCCCAGCATTTT. This codes for CASSLEGQGHQPQHF.

The chain couples TRBV6-5 to TRBJ1-3, with D possibly being TRBD1 (6 bases). CDR1 is MNHEY, CDR2 SVGAGI, per germline. This CDR3 comprises 15 residues. The ends were cut back, 6 bases at V and 2 bases at J, with 14 bases in the middle. The CDR3 coding sequence is TGTGCCAGCAGGCGAGACAGGTCCCCTGGAAACACCATATATTTT. Its translation: CASRRDRSPGNTIYF.

The rearrangement uses TRBV6-5 and TRBJ1-2; 7 nucleotides line up with TRBD1. The CDR3 is 13 residues long. CDR1 is MNHEY, CDR2 SVGAGI, per germline. The trim removed 5 bases at V and 7 bases at J, leaving 7 bases unmatched. CDR3 nucleotides: TGTGCCAGCAGTCAAGGGGGCGCCTTTGGCTACACCTTC. Its translation: CASSQGGAFGYTF.

The V gene is TRBV7-2, the J gene TRBJ1-1; the D is unclear. Trimming shortened V by 1 base and J by 5 bases, and 14 bases separated the two germline ends. This CDR3 has 15 amino acids. In germline, CDR1 is SGHTA, CDR2 FQGNSA. Here the CDR3 reads CASSLGPGQWTEAFF. CDR3 nucleotide sequence: TGTGCCAGCAGCTTAGGGCCGGGTCAGTGGACTGAAGCTTTCTTT.

The gene calls are TRBV15 and TRBJ2-1; D uncertain. The germline V gene has CDR1 LNHNV and CDR2 YYDKDF (reference sequence). V lost 5 bases, J lost 5 bases, and 10 bases lay in between. The CDR3 has 13 residues. The CDR3 region has the DNA TGTGCCACCAGCTCTCGTAGAAACAATGAGCAGTTCTTC. Its translation is CATSSRRNNEQFF.

The rearrangement uses TRBV4-3 and TRBJ2-1; a weak D match, TRBD2 (5 bases). The CDR3 consists of 16 residues. Looked up from germline, CDR1 is LGHNA and CDR2 is YSLEER. V was cut by 0 bases and J by 0 bases, with 9 bases left in between. CDR3: CASSQDRGSSYNEQFF. Written as DNA, the CDR3 is TGCGCCAGCAGCCAAGATCGGGGTAGCTCCTACAATGAGCAGTTCTTC.

This sequence joins TRBV5-8 and TRBJ2-6; D might be TRBD2 (5 bases). Germline V CDR1 and CDR2: SGHTS, YDEGEE. The length of the CDR3 is 15 residues. V gave up 5 bases and J gave up 5 bases, with 14 bases separating them. The DNA of the CDR3 is TGTGCCAGCAGTCGAGGAGACGGGAGGGCCAACGTCCTGACTTTC. This translates into CASSRGDGRANVLTF.

The chain is built from TRBV19 and TRBJ1-1; no reliable D call. CDR3 length: 14 amino acids. Germline values: CDR1 LNHDA, CDR2 SQIVND (reference sequence). With 7 bases removed from V and 5 bases from J, the gap between germline ends came to 17 bases. The DNA of the CDR3 is TGTGCCAGTATGCCTGAGTCGTCGGGGACTGAAGCTTTCTTT. Translating it yields CASMPESSGTEAFF.